This T cell receptor (beta chain) was documented in a study of OX40 agonist ivuxolimab in advanced cancers. Looking at the study overall: Participants, approximately 81% male, averaged roughly 60 years of age, ranging from roughly 23 to 80. General study results and limits: Both CD4+ and CD8+ T cell populations in blood had undergone clonal expansion by week 6 at 0.1 to 3.0 mg/kg. Also present in some nonresponders was a low level of normalized T-cell clonal expansion.

CDR1 is LGHNA and CDR2 is YNFKEQ in the germline V gene. The V segment lost 0 bases and the J segment 6 bases; nucleotides outside the gene matches: 1. The CDR3 length is 15 residues. Assay: immunoSEQ multiplex PCR; the TCRdb copy retains only in-frame clones and omits some. Of tens of thousands of clones detected, approximately 92% appear once; the ten largest clones hold about an eighth. Sampled blood was obtained at baseline, cycle 4 day 1, and cycle 7 day 1. To note about this clone: Its antigen is unknown.

This TCR derives from an adult with an advanced solid tumor such as melanoma, head and neck, liver or kidney cancer. The sample here was CD4+ or CD8+ T cells sorted from blood, taken in a trial of the OX40 agonist ivuxolimab. This chain connects TRBV4-2 to TRBJ1-5; TRBD1 matches at 11 bases. The DNA of the CDR3 is TGTGCCAGCAGCCAAGAGGGACAGGGGGTTCAGCCCCAGCATTTT. This translates into CASSQEGQGVQPQHF.